Listed below are T cell receptor beta chains from one sample, sequenced in a study of blood T cell repertoires in COVID-19. Sequenced by immunoSEQ multiplex PCR; TCRdb stores in-frame clones only, minus some. Among fewer than 200,000 clones listed, roughly 93% were seen once. Sequencing was done on a sample of peripheral blood. The receptor source for this set is a man younger than 30 with COVID-19, enrolled during active disease. CDR3s include the opening cysteine and the closing phenylalanine or tryptophan. The D gene is left open where the match is weak.

TRBV13,NA,CASNLRGDTGELFF
TRBV6-2/TRBV6-3,TRBD2,CASSYEVGLAGATTGTQYF
TRBV4-1,TRBD2,CASSQDPSGRSSYNEQFF
TRBV2,TRBD1,CASSEMTGWGSPLHF
TRBV3-1/TRBV3-2,TRBD1,CASSHRDRGGEQYF
TRBV6-5,TRBD1,CASSQGDHRNTEAFF
TRBV10-1,NA,CASSEWGGLANEQFF
TRBV7-9,TRBD1,CASSPRQGEEAFF
TRBV9,TRBD2,CASSATSGRGTYEQYF
TRBV6-5,NA,CASSSMENSPLHF
TRBV11-1,NA,CASSFDGYNEQFF
TRBV19,TRBD2,CASSYLVAGAEGELFF
TRBV6-6,NA,CASTKGGHGQPQHF
TRBV9,NA,CASSVPRGGYTF
TRBV5-6,NA,CASRLQGTYLPEAFF
TRBV5-6,TRBD1,CASSPGQATTDTQYF
TRBV5-6,TRBD1,CASSLGTGYEQYF
TRBV24-1,TRBD2,CATSGSSGRAYNEQFF
TRBV28,NA,CASSLGGEAFF
TRBV6-2/TRBV6-3,TRBD2,CASSYGLAGGDEQYF